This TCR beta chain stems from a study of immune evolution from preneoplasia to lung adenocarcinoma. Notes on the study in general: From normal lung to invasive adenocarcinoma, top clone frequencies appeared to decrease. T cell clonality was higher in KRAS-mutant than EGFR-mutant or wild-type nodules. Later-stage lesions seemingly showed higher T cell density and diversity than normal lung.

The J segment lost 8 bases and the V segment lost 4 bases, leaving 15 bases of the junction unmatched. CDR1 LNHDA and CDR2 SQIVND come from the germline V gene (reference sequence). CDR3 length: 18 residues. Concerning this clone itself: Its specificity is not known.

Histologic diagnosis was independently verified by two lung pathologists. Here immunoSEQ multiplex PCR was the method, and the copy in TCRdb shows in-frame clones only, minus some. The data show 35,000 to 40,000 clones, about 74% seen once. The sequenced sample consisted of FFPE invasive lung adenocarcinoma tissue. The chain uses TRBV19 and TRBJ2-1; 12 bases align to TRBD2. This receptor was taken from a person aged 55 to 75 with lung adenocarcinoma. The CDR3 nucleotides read TGTGCCAGTAGTAGGAAACCCTACGGGGGACTAGCGGGCGATGAGCAGTTCTTC. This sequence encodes CASSRKPYGGLAGDEQFF.